Following are 2 T cell receptor beta chains from one sample sequenced in a study of tumor T cells in aggressive B-cell lymphoma (dated by TCRdb to 2015 to 2018). The library was produced with the immunoSEQ multiplex PCR assay. As stored in TCRdb, this immuneACCESS dataset retains in-frame rearrangements with V and J assigned. A fraction of the clones does not appear; measured against another copy, unresolved V genes explain less than half of the discrepancy, and the remainder lacks a known reason. The sample table lists thousands of clones, approximately 89% of them with a count of one. 5.8% of the sample is held by the ten biggest clonotypes. Sequencing was done on a sample of tumor tissue. These receptors were collected from an adult with diffuse large B cell lymphoma.

The chain is built from TRBV5-1 and TRBJ2-1; D uncertain. CDR3 size: 14 residues. The V gene lost 0 bases and the J gene lost 0 bases, with 4 bases spanning the gap. Germline V lookup: CDR1 SGHRS, CDR2 YFSETQ. CDR3 sequence: CASSLVSSYNEQFF. The DNA for the CDR3 is TGCGCCAGCAGCTTGGTTAGCTCCTACAATGAGCAGTTCTTC.

The chain recombines TRBV28 with TRBJ2-1; 11 nucleotides align to TRBD2. The CDR3 is 14 amino acids. The ends lost 7 bases at V and 7 bases at J; junction bases unmatched: 6. CDR1 is MDHEN and CDR2 is SYDVKM in the germline V gene. The CDR3 is CASKLLAGVNEQFF. The CDR3 DNA reads as TGTGCCAGCAAGCTACTAGCGGGAGTAAATGAGCAGTTCTTC.